This T cell receptor (beta chain) originates from a study of T cells in Graves' hyperthyroidism and ophthalmopathy. Study-wide background: Any treatment followed the collection of peripheral blood at initial diagnosis.

Details on this clonotype: The antigen remains undetermined.

CDR3 length: 14 amino acids. Trimming removed 5 bases from V and 11 bases from J; junction bases left unmatched: 14. Germline V gene sequence: CDR1 MNHNY, CDR2 SVGAGI (reference sequence). Overall study results and limits: Within blood appeared most thyroid clonotypes that had expanded above 0.001.

The TCR beta CDR3 regions underwent amplification using RNA transcripts as the source. With the HTBI primer set, the TCR CDR3 went through a first round of RT-PCR. TCRdb re-called the multiplex PCR reads with MiXCR, one entry per CDR3 protein. The sample has fewer than 40,000 distinct CDR3 sequences; around 52% are singletons. The origin of this receptor is a woman in her thirties or forties with Graves' ophthalmopathy. The chain combines TRBV6-6 with TRBJ2-5; 7 positions match TRBD2. The sample was blood. The chain's CDR3 is CASSEGLDDNEQYF. DNA for the CDR3: TGTGCCAGCAGTGAAGGACTAGACGACAATGAGCAGTACTTC.